This paragraph covers one T cell receptor (beta chain) sequence. The data were obtained in a study of T cell responses to AZD1222 COVID-19 vaccine. Germline V gene sequence: CDR1 SNHLY, CDR2 FYNNEI. The CDR3 runs 16 residues. The junction had 9 bases not matched to a gene; V was cut back by 3 bases and J by 1 base. The method was immunoSEQ multiplex PCR; TCRdb's version includes in-frame clones alone and lacks a portion of them. The sample yields roughly 110,000 clones, 65% to 85% seen once. The rearrangement uses TRBV2 and TRBJ2-7; 7 bases are a match to TRBD1. This TCR was recovered from an adult in good health. Sequenced material: peripheral blood, taken on day 0 of AZD1222 vaccination. The CDR3 is CASSELGQALSYEQYF. The DNA for the CDR3 is TGTGCCAGCAGTGAGTTAGGACAGGCCCTGTCCTACGAGCAGTACTTC. The full variable domain, rest sourced from reference TRBV2 and TRBJ2-7, is EPEVTQTPSHQVTQMGQEVILRCVPISNHLYFYWYRQILGQKVEFLVSFYNNEISEKSEIFDDQFSVERPDGSNFTLKIRSTKLEDSAMYFCASSELGQALSYEQYFGPGTRLTVT.